The next 20 T cell receptor beta chains were all read from a single sample in a study of T cells after yellow fever vaccination. MiXCR was run by TCRdb on the 5' RACE reads, yielding one entry per CDR3 protein. Of over 110,000 distinct CDR3 sequences in the sample, 6.5% to 8.5% are singletons; the top ten hold roughly 0.73%. The input for sequencing was CD4+ T cells sorted from PBMCs, taken 5 days after the yellow fever booster vaccination. These receptors all come from a man younger than 45 who received the YFV17D yellow fever vaccine.

This clonotype was recorded at least ten times. The chain uses TRBV20-1 and TRBJ2-7; 10 positions match TRBD2. Germline trimming cut 3 bases from V and 4 bases from J; bases unmatched to any gene: 9. The CDR3 contains 15 residues. Germline lookup yields CDR1 DFQATT and CDR2 SNEGSKA (reference sequence). Here the CDR3 reads CSASLPTSGIYEQYF. CDR3 sequence (DNA): TGCAGTGCTAGTCTCCCCACTAGCGGGATTTACGAGCAGTACTTC.

This clonotype has a count of ten or more. This chain links TRBV12-3 or TRBV12-4 with TRBJ1-1, with D possibly matching TRBD1 (6 bases). This CDR3 spans 14 amino acids. Trimming removed 6 bases at V and 0 bases at J, with 11 bases between. The CDR3 DNA is TGTGCCAGCAGGACAGGAGTTATGAACACTGAAGCTTTCTTT. As protein: CASRTGVMNTEAFF.

This clonotype was seen a few times. V gene TRBV7-8 combines with J gene TRBJ2-5, with 9 bases lining up with TRBD2. The germline gives CDR1 SGHVS, CDR2 FQNEAQ. CDR3 size: 16 residues. The V gene end was trimmed by 1 base and the J gene end by 3 bases; junction bases not matched to a gene: 6. The CDR3 sequence: CASSLVLSGRKETQYF. DNA for the CDR3: TGTGCCAGCAGCTTAGTTCTTAGCGGGAGAAAAGAGACCCAGTACTTC.

CDR3 in amino acids: CASSRDSGGTGANVLTF. Here the CDR3 DNA reads TGTGCCAGCTCACGAGATTCAGGGGGCACTGGGGCCAACGTCCTGACTTTC. The J gene is TRBJ2-6, the V gene TRBV18; TRBD1 aligns across 8 bases. J lost 2 bases, V lost 4 bases, and 7 bases had no gene match. Germline CDR1 KGHSH, CDR2 LQKENI. The CDR3 covers 17 residues.

This clonotype was detected many times. The chain is built from TRBV9 and TRBJ2-2, with D tentatively TRBD2 (6 bases). The V gene's germline CDR1 is SGDLS and CDR2 YYNGEE. CDR3 size: 14 residues. Deletions cut 3 bases from V and 7 bases from J, with 13 bases between. The CDR3 region is CASSARVEGGELFF. The DNA for the CDR3 is TGTGCCAGCAGCGCCAGAGTGGAGGGCGGGGAGCTGTTTTTT. Using reference TRBV9 and TRBJ2-2 for the parts outside the CDR3, the full variable domain is DSGVTQTPKHLITATGQRVTLRCSPRSGDLSVYWYQQSLDQGLQFLIQYYNGEERAKGNILERFSAQQFPDLHSELNLSSLELGDSALYFCASSARVEGGELFFGEGSRLTVL.

This clonotype was seen just once. The chain uses TRBV24-1 and TRBJ2-3; D is tentatively TRBD1 or TRBD2 (5 bases each). V was clipped by 4 bases and J by 1 base, with 14 bases between them. This CDR3 comprises 16 residues. The V gene's germline CDR1 is KGHDR and CDR2 SFDVKD. In DNA, the CDR3 is TGTGCCACCAGTGACCCGACGGGACGCCGCACAGATACGCAGTATTTT. Its translation is CATSDPTGRRTDTQYF.

A word on this clonotype: With a much larger clone just one base away, this may be a read error. The CDR3 coding sequence is TGTGCCAGCAGGAGGGATGGAGGGGTGGGCTATGGCTACACCTTC. The encoded protein is CASRRDGGVGYGYTF. This sequence joins TRBV27 and TRBJ1-2, with a tentative D call TRBD1 (5 bases). Per the germline V gene, CDR1 is MNHEY and CDR2 is SMNVEV (reference sequence). The germline V and J ends were trimmed by 6 bases and 4 bases, with 18 bases remaining between them. This CDR3 is 15 amino acids long.

This clonotype was detected ten times or more. V gene TRBV20-1 combines with J gene TRBJ2-5; TRBD2 matches at 8 bases. This CDR3 is 14 amino acids long. CDR1 is DFQATT and CDR2 is SNEGSKA in the germline V gene (reference sequence). V dropped 3 bases and J dropped 3; count of bases not matched to a gene: 6. CDR3 nucleotides: TGCAGTGCTAGTTTTTTACTAGCGGAAGAGACCCAGTACTTC. It yields the protein CSASFLLAEETQYF.

As regards this clonotype: A much larger clonotype is one base distant, so this may be a read error. J is TRBJ2-1 and V is TRBV18; tentatively, D is TRBD1 or TRBD2 (5 bases each). Germline V gives CDR1 KGHSH, CDR2 LQKENI. Trimming took off 1 base at V and 7 bases at J, with 14 bases between the two ends. The CDR3 spans 15 residues. The CDR3 is CASSPQAGRDNEQFF. The DNA for the CDR3 is TGTGCCAGCTCACCACAGGCGGGCAGGGATAATGAGCAGTTCTTC. Looking up the rest from reference TRBV18 and TRBJ2-1 gives the full variable domain: NAGVMQNPRHLVRRRGQEARLRCSPMKGHSHVYWYRQLPEEGLKFMVYLQKENIIDESGMPKERFSAEFPKEGPSILRIQQVVRGDSAAYFCASSPQAGRDNEQFFGPGTRLTVL.

This clonotype was found many times. The rearrangement uses TRBV3-1 and TRBJ2-5; TRBD1 might be the D (5 bases). Germline values: CDR1 LGHDT, CDR2 YNNKEL (reference sequence). The ends were cut back, 4 bases at V and 0 bases at J, with 12 bases in the middle. This CDR3 is 15 amino acids long. The CDR3 sequence: CASSRAQGNQETQYF. In DNA form, the CDR3 reads TGTGCCAGCAGCCGAGCCCAGGGAAACCAAGAGACCCAGTACTTC.

In its sample, this clonotype was seen many times. The V gene is TRBV7-2, the J gene TRBJ2-7; TRBD1 agrees at 10 bases. Germline trimming cut 5 bases from V and 0 bases from J; bases unmatched to any gene: 4. Germline assignment: CDR1 SGHTA and CDR2 FQGNSA. CDR3 length: 15 residues. The CDR3 coding sequence is TGTGCCAGCAGCCACGACAGGGGGCTCTCCTACGAGCAGTACTTC. Its translation: CASSHDRGLSYEQYF.

This clonotype came up many times. This chain uses TRBV12-3 or TRBV12-4 with TRBJ2-2, with 7 positions matching TRBD2. The CDR3 covers 15 residues. Trimming cost V 8 bases and J 6 bases; bases outside gene matches: 12. The CDR3 nucleotides are TGTGCCAGCGGTCCCGGGACTAATTTGGCCGGGGAGCTGTTTTTT. Encoded protein: CASGPGTNLAGELFF.

This chain connects TRBV3-1 to TRBJ1-1; TRBD1 matches 7 bases. The CDR3 loop spans 14 amino acids. Germline V gene sequence: CDR1 LGHDT, CDR2 YNNKEL (reference sequence). The CDR3 region is CTCTSTGSNTEAFF. The CDR3 nucleotides are TGTACCTGCACCTCGACAGGGTCGAACACTGAAGCTTTCTTT.

This clonotype was seen repeatedly, ten times or more. V and J are TRBV18 and TRBJ2-7, with a possible D match to TRBD1 (5 bases). V lost 2 bases and J 6 bases, leaving 14 bases between the germline ends. This CDR3 has 14 amino acids. Germline V gene data show CDR1 as KGHSH and CDR2 as LQKENI. In DNA, the CDR3 is TGTGCCAGCTCACCAGACAGTGGTATTGCCGAGCAGTACTTC. Translated, it gives CASSPDSGIAEQYF. Full variable domain (missing parts from reference TRBV18 and TRBJ2-7): NAGVMQNPRHLVRRRGQEARLRCSPMKGHSHVYWYRQLPEEGLKFMVYLQKENIIDESGMPKERFSAEFPKEGPSILRIQQVVRGDSAAYFCASSPDSGIAEQYFGPGTRLTVT.

This clonotype has ten or more counts. The rearrangement uses TRBV10-3 and TRBJ1-1; no definite D call. CDR1 and CDR2 from the germline V gene are ENHRY and SYGVKD. V gave up 0 bases and J gave up 5 bases, with 10 bases separating them. The CDR3 spans 14 residues. The CDR3 region has the DNA TGTGCCATCAGTGAGTCGATCCTGGCGACTGAAGCTTTCTTT. This codes for CAISESILATEAFF.

This clonotype was seen a few times. The chain has TRBV19 and TRBJ1-5; D unresolved. There are 17 residues in the CDR3. The ends were cut back, 3 bases at V and 6 bases at J, with 21 bases in the middle. CDR1 is LNHDA and CDR2 is SQIVND in the germline V gene (reference sequence). Here the CDR3 DNA reads TGTGCCAGTAGTATCCGGGCCAGCCTGACCCACGGTCAGCCCCAGCATTTT. The encoded protein is CASSIRASLTHGQPQHF. The full variable domain, with the rest looked up from reference TRBV19 and TRBJ1-5, is DGGITQSPKYLFRKEGQNVTLSCEQNLNHDAMYWYRQDPGQGLRLIYYSQIVNDFQKGDIAEGYSVSREKKESFPLTVTSAQKNPTAFYLCASSIRASLTHGQPQHFGDGTRLSIL.

This chain links TRBV18 with TRBJ2-7, with D tentatively TRBD2 (6 bases). Between the trimmed V and J ends, which lost 4 bases and 4 bases, there was a span of 20 bases. Looked up from germline, CDR1 is KGHSH and CDR2 is LQKENI. The length of the CDR3 is 16 residues. The CDR3 DNA is TGTGCCAGCTCACTCAAAACTAGCAGGAGAACTTACGAGCAGTACTTC. It is translated as CASSLKTSRRTYEQYF. The full variable domain, with the rest looked up from reference TRBV18 and TRBJ2-7, is NAGVMQNPRHLVRRRGQEARLRCSPMKGHSHVYWYRQLPEEGLKFMVYLQKENIIDESGMPKERFSAEFPKEGPSILRIQQVVRGDSAAYFCASSLKTSRRTYEQYFGPGTRLTVT.

The gene calls are TRBV7-2 and TRBJ2-3; weak D call: TRBD2 (6 bases). Trimming removed 7 bases at V and 0 bases at J, with 11 bases between. Germline assignment: CDR1 SGHTA and CDR2 FQGNSA. This CDR3 is 14 amino acids long. The CDR3: CASILGGSTDTQYF. The CDR3 DNA follows: TGTGCCAGCATCCTGGGGGGTAGCACAGATACGCAGTATTTT. Supplemented by reference TRBV7-2 and TRBJ2-3, the full variable domain reads GAGVSQSPSNKVTEKGKDVELRCDPISGHTALYWYRQSLGQGLEFLIYFQGNSAPDKSGLPSDRFSAERTGGSVSTLTIQRTQQEDSAVYLCASILGGSTDTQYFGPGTRLTVL.

The table lists this clonotype with many counts. This chain joins TRBV6-1 and TRBJ2-3; 7 nucleotides align to TRBD2. V trimming: 5 bases; J trimming: 8 bases; junction bases outside the gene matches: 7. Germline CDR1 MNHNS, CDR2 SASEGT. This CDR3 is 13 amino acids long. For the CDR3, the DNA is TGTGCCAGCAGTCAGCGGGAAAGGGTTACGCAGTATTTT. This gives the protein CASSQRERVTQYF.

This clonotype was found many times. The chain carries TRBV18 and TRBJ1-3; the D gene is possibly TRBD1 (5 bases). The CDR3 is 14 amino acids. In germline, CDR1 is KGHSH, CDR2 LQKENI. Trimming shortened V by 3 bases and J by 5 bases, and 11 bases separated the two germline ends. The CDR3 reads CASSPGAERNTIYF. In DNA, the CDR3 is TGTGCCAGCTCACCTGGGGCAGAACGAAACACCATATATTTT.